Sequencing of this T cell receptor (beta chain) was carried out in a study of T cell responses to AZD1222 COVID-19 vaccine (dated by TCRdb to about 2021). About the full investigation: A total of approximately 250 trial participants underwent TCR sequencing, of whom more than 200 had received two doses of AZD1222 and about 25 had received two doses of the MenACWY control vaccine. Trial participants were enrolled into age subgroups of 18-55, 56-69 and 70-plus years, which contained around 140, 26 and 57 TCR-sequenced participants, respectively. General study outcomes and caveats: Because no day 14 peak-response samples were available, repertoires were characterized only after the peak T cell response. The whole spike protein was spanned by vaccine-associated CD4 TCRs, and dominant responses were seen in regions 160-218 and 743-854. Conclusions about previously exposed vaccinees were limited because only a handful of AZD1222 recipients were SARS-CoV-2 seropositive at baseline. Most participants were white British and females outnumbered males, and the authors suggested that clonal diversity may have been underestimated. The 56-69-year group was small, and its depth increase did not reach significance, likely because of low power. Spike-specific TCR breadth and depth rose significantly after two AZD1222 doses compared with day 0 and with MenACWY recipients. Epitopes outside the regions mutated in the B.1.351 and B.1.1.7 variants were reportedly recognized by nearly half of the unique spike-specific TCRs.

The meaning of the sample's time point label: about 28 days (+/-7) after the second vaccine dose. AZD1222 recipients given second doses at about 4 weeks or at about 12 weeks were pooled, since spike-specific TCR depth and breadth were not found to differ between the two schedules. Vaccinee samples were obtained from the UK trials COV001 and COV002, which included a single-blind randomized controlled phase 2/3 trial of AZD1222 (ChAdOx1 nCoV-19) in healthy adults. For TCRbeta chain sequencing, PBMC samples from trial participants were taken at day 0 and at day 28 after the second dose. Concerning this clone itself: No cognate antigen has been identified for it. Base qualities are missing; no much larger clone stands one base away.

The junction shows trimming of 3 bases on V and 0 bases on J, and the gene matches do not reach 11 bases of it. The CDR3 goes from the cysteine to the phenylalanine over 18 residues. Only the CDR3 part of the read is kept: 54 bases, read in frame from the first base. CDR1 and CDR2, per the germline V gene, are SGHVS and FQNEAQ. The CDR3 regions of human TCRbeta chains were subjected to immunosequencing. In the original analysis: TCRs in the repertoires were compared against a reference library of SARS-CoV-2-specific TCRs that had been generated with the MIRA antigen-specificity platform. Breadth was defined as the fraction of unique TCRs that were SARS-CoV-2-associated. Depth was defined as the fraction of total T cells that were SARS-CoV-2-associated. Using the MIRA data, each spike-specific TCR was mapped to the spike region that the TCR reacts to and placed in a CD4 or CD8 class. Log10-transformed breadth and depth values were compared by one-way ANOVA with Sidak's multiple comparisons tests. TCRdb re-hosts the immuneACCESS table, in-frame sequences only. Its copies lack some clones; in the studies checked, an unresolved V gene accounts for under half of them, and the cause for the rest is not known. That table supplies the V and J calls and clone size; D and trimming were determined from the DNA. For this sample the table gives approximately 110,000 clones, of which roughly nine tenths were detected only once. The ten largest clones represent about two fifths of the sample.

The sequence was collected from an adult who received the AZD1222 COVID-19 vaccine. The chain is made from TRBV7-8 and TRBJ2-4; 7 of the junction bases match TRBD1. The sequencing used peripheral blood, collected 28 days after the second AZD1222 dose. Read as DNA, the sequence is TGTGCCAGCAGCTTCGGGACAGTCCTTATACTAGCCAAAAACATTCAGTACTTC. Translated, it gives CASSFGTVLILAKNIQYF.